These 32 T cell receptor beta chains originate from one sample sequenced in a study of human T cells and chemical hapten exposure. TCRdb reprocessed the RACE reads with MiXCR, giving one entry per CDR3 protein. The sample contains 100,000 or so distinct CDR3 sequences, about 9% of which appear only once. Noted time point: patch test 2, 6 weeks after DPC sensitization. Treatment in this sample: therapeutic diphenylcyclopropenone sensitization with weekly scalp DPC. The sequencing used whole blood, collected in connection with sensitization to the hapten diphenylcyclopropenone (DPC). The receptors here all came from a woman aged 40-49 years with alopecia areata. Some clones in this sample may be carry-over from other donors' samples.

At least ten counts were recorded for this clonotype. This chain connects TRBV18 to TRBJ1-1; D is unresolved. The V gene lost 3 bases and the J gene lost 11 bases, with 19 bases spanning the gap. The germline CDR1 and CDR2 sequences are KGHSH and LQKENI. The CDR3 spans 14 residues. The CDR3 sequence is CASSPPQAGNSAFF. The CDR3 DNA follows: TGTGCCAGCTCACCCCCCCAGGCGGGGAATTCGGCTTTCTTT.

The chain recombines TRBV9 with TRBJ2-3, with 11 positions matching TRBD2. Losses at the gene ends were 3 bases for V and 6 bases for J; bases not matched to a gene: 9. The CDR3 has 16 amino acids. From germline, CDR1 is SGDLS and CDR2 YYNGEE. CDR3 in DNA: TGTGCCAGCAGCGCCGGCATAGCGGGAGGGCGGGATACGCAGTATTTT. Translated, it gives CASSAGIAGGRDTQYF.

The chain employs TRBV18 and TRBJ1-5, with D unresolved. The V end was cut by 3 bases, the J end by 3 bases, with 9 bases between. CDR3 size: 14 residues. Germline assignment: CDR1 KGHSH and CDR2 LQKENI. CDR3 nucleotide sequence: TGTGCCAGCTCACCGGGTCTAGACAATCAGCCCCAGCATTTT. Translating gives CASSPGLDNQPQHF.

The sample holds a few counts of this clonotype. The gene calls are TRBV7-6 and TRBJ2-7, with D tentatively TRBD2 (6 bases). Germline values: CDR1 SGHVS, CDR2 FNYEAQ. Trimming cost V 3 bases and J 7 bases, with 10 bases left between them. The CDR3 covers 12 residues. CDR3 in amino acids: CASSFVGGEQYF. CDR3 nucleotide sequence: TGTGCCAGCAGCTTCGTGGGGGGAGAGCAGTACTTC.

This clonotype was seen only a few times. This chain links TRBV5-1 with TRBJ2-7; 10 bases map to TRBD2. Trimming took 1 base from V and 5 from J; bases not matched to a gene: 6. CDR1 SGHRS and CDR2 YFSETQ come from the germline V gene. The CDR3 loop spans 15 amino acids. CDR3 in amino acids: CASSLTSGTWNEQYF. The CDR3 DNA follows: TGCGCCAGCAGCTTGACTAGCGGGACGTGGAACGAGCAGTACTTC. The variable domain in full, completed from reference TRBV5-1 and TRBJ2-7, reads KAGVTQTPRYLIKTRGQQVTLSCSPISGHRSVSWYQQTPGQGLQFLFEYFSETQRNKGNFPGRFSGRQFSNSRSEMNVSTLELGDSALYLCASSLTSGTWNEQYFGPGTRLTVT.

The V call is TRBV6-4, the J call TRBJ2-4; D is possibly TRBD2 (7 bases). Germline-derived CDR1 and CDR2 are MRHNA and SNTAGT. V lost 8 bases, J lost 7 bases, and 15 bases lay in between. The CDR3 has 13 residues. This CDR3 is CASLRGGRNIQYF. Here the CDR3 DNA reads TGTGCCAGCCTGAGGGGGGGGAGGAACATTCAGTACTTC.

The table lists this clonotype with a few counts. This rearrangement joins TRBV12-3 or TRBV12-4 to TRBJ2-7, with 7 nucleotides matching TRBD1. J lost 2 bases, V lost 6 bases, and 7 bases had no gene match. The CDR3 runs 14 residues. The DNA of the CDR3 is TGTGCCAGCAGCGGATGGGACAGACCCTACGAGCAGTACTTC. It yields the protein CASSGWDRPYEQYF.

The rearrangement uses TRBV27 and TRBJ1-2, with a possible D match to TRBD1 (5 bases). The CDR3 runs to 13 residues. Germline CDR1 reads MNHEY; CDR2 reads SMNVEV (reference sequence). Trimming removed 5 bases from V and 7 bases from J, with 14 bases in between. CDR3 coding DNA: TGTGCCAGCAGTCTGGGGGGGTTCTCTGGCTACACCTTC. As protein: CASSLGGFSGYTF.

DNA for the CDR3: TGTGCCAGCAGCTTAATCCGACGGCTCTCTGGAAACACCATATATTTT. Translating gives CASSLIRRLSGNTIYF. The chain recombines TRBV7-9 with TRBJ1-3, with D unresolved. Germline lookup yields CDR1 SEHNR and CDR2 FQNEAQ (reference sequence). Trimming removed 2 bases at V and 0 bases at J, with 11 bases between. The CDR3 sequence is 16 residues long. Supplemented by reference TRBV7-9 and TRBJ1-3, the full variable domain reads DTGVSQNPRHKITKRGQNVTFRCDPISEHNRLYWYRQTLGQGPEFLTYFQNEAQLEKSRLLSDRFSAERPKGSFSTLEIQRTEQGDSAMYLCASSLIRRLSGNTIYFGEGSWLTVV.

This clonotype was seen ten or more times. The rearrangement joins TRBV6-5 to TRBJ2-6; D unclear. Trimming stripped 7 bases from V and 0 bases from J, with 4 bases between. This CDR3 is 13 amino acids long. CDR1 is MNHEY, CDR2 SVGAGI, per germline. In DNA form, the CDR3 reads TGTGCCAGCAACCCCTCTGGGGCCAACGTCCTGACTTTC. This sequence encodes CASNPSGANVLTF.

There are a few counts of this clonotype. The chain uses TRBV12-3 or TRBV12-4 and TRBJ2-3; a weak D match, TRBD2 (6 bases). V was pared by 4 bases and J by 2 bases, with 10 bases between. The CDR3 is made up of 14 amino acids. CDR3 nucleotide sequence: TGTGCCAGCAGTTCCGGGACTGACACAGATACGCAGTATTTT. Protein product: CASSSGTDTDTQYF.

A few counts support this clonotype. The chain has TRBV12-3 or TRBV12-4 and TRBJ2-7, with 9 nucleotides matching TRBD2. This CDR3 is built from 15 residues. Trimming cost V 6 bases and J 7 bases; bases outside gene matches: 13. CDR3 protein: CASSFGGRASWEQYF. The CDR3 coding sequence is TGTGCCAGCAGCTTTGGCGGGAGGGCCTCTTGGGAGCAGTACTTC.

This clonotype appeared a few times. The CDR3 nucleotides read TGTGCCAGCAGCGTTCTAGACTCATACAATGAGCAGTTCTTC. Its translation is CASSVLDSYNEQFF. The chain joins TRBV11-1 to TRBJ2-1; D remains unclear. Germline V gene sequence: CDR1 SGHAT, CDR2 FQDESV (reference sequence). CDR3 size: 14 residues. V was pared by 5 bases and J by 4 bases, with 12 bases between.

The chain recombines TRBV7-6 with TRBJ2-1, with 7 positions matching TRBD1. Germline lookup yields CDR1 SGHVS and CDR2 FNYEAQ. The CDR3 has 15 residues. Trimming cost V 5 bases and J 6 bases; bases outside gene matches: 10. The CDR3 region is CASSLGDSLGNEQFF. CDR3 sequence (DNA): TGTGCCAGCAGCCTGGGGGACAGTCTCGGCAATGAGCAGTTCTTC.

The rearrangement joins TRBV4-2 to TRBJ1-5; D possibly corresponds to TRBD1 (5 bases). The length of the CDR3 is 17 residues. Trimming removed 0 bases at V and 2 bases at J, with 14 bases between. The germline V gene has CDR1 LGHNA and CDR2 YNFKEQ. DNA for the CDR3: TGTGCCAGCAGCCAAGATAACGCGGGACTTCGCAATCAGCCCCAGCATTTT. The encoded protein is CASSQDNAGLRNQPQHF.

Ten or more counts support this clonotype. J is TRBJ1-1 and V is TRBV18; a weak D match, TRBD1 (6 bases). Looked up from germline, CDR1 is KGHSH and CDR2 is LQKENI. V lost 1 base, J lost 7 bases, and 10 bases lay in between. This CDR3 has 13 residues. The CDR3 loop is CASSPQGGREAFF. CDR3 nucleotide sequence: TGTGCCAGCTCACCACAGGGGGGACGTGAAGCTTTCTTT.

This clonotype was seen more than once but under ten times. The chain carries TRBV12-3 or TRBV12-4 and TRBJ1-5, with 8 bases fitting TRBD1. The CDR3 is made up of 15 amino acids. The trim removed 4 bases at V and 1 base at J, leaving 3 bases unmatched. The CDR3 DNA follows: TGTGCCAGCAGTTCCAGACAGGGGAGCAATCAGCCCCAGCATTTT. Translating it yields CASSSRQGSNQPQHF.

This clonotype was seen at least ten times. This chain uses TRBV29-1 with TRBJ1-2, with 9 bases that match TRBD1. Germline V lookup: CDR1 SQVTM, CDR2 ANQGSEA. The CDR3 extends over 15 amino acids. The ends lost 4 bases at V and 8 bases at J; junction bases unmatched: 14. CDR3 sequence: CSVVSGQGLTGGYTF. CDR3 DNA sequence: TGCAGCGTTGTTTCGGGACAGGGCTTAACCGGGGGCTACACCTTC.

This clonotype was seen a few times. The chain links TRBV28 to TRBJ2-7; 12 positions agree with TRBD2. Germline assignment: CDR1 MDHEN and CDR2 SYDVKM. This CDR3 comprises 14 residues. J lost 6 bases, V lost 6 bases, and 6 bases had no gene match. The CDR3, as DNA: TGTGCCAGCAGCCCCGGACTAGCGGGAACCGAGCAGTACTTC. It translates to CASSPGLAGTEQYF.

This clonotype was seen many times. The gene calls are TRBV29-1 and TRBJ2-7; the match to TRBD1 covers 11 bases. CDR3 length equals 14 residues. V shed 4 bases, J shed 0 bases, and the junction held 2 bases outside the gene matches. Per the germline V gene, CDR1 is SQVTM and CDR2 is ANQGSEA. This CDR3 reads CSVGGQGDSYEQYF. The DNA for the CDR3 is TGCAGCGTTGGGGGACAGGGGGACTCCTACGAGCAGTACTTC.

The chain uses TRBV5-1 and TRBJ1-2, with 7 positions matching TRBD1. The germline V gene has CDR1 SGHRS and CDR2 YFSETQ. V was clipped by 4 bases and J by 4 bases; unmatched bases: 7. The CDR3 sequence is 14 residues long. CDR3 bases: TGCGCCAGCAGCCCAGGACAGGAGCTCTATGGCTACACCTTC. Translated, it gives CASSPGQELYGYTF. Full variable domain (rest looked up from reference TRBV5-1 and TRBJ1-2): KAGVTQTPRYLIKTRGQQVTLSCSPISGHRSVSWYQQTPGQGLQFLFEYFSETQRNKGNFPGRFSGRQFSNSRSEMNVSTLELGDSALYLCASSPGQELYGYTFGSGTRLTVV.

In nucleotides, the CDR3 is TGCGCCAGCAGCTTGATTAGCGCCGCCACAGATACGCAGTATTTT. It is translated as CASSLISAATDTQYF. V is TRBV5-1 and J is TRBJ2-3; perhaps TRBD2 as D (5 bases). The CDR3 extends over 15 amino acids. Deletions cut 1 base from V and 2 bases from J, with 11 bases between. The germline CDR1 and CDR2 sequences are SGHRS and YFSETQ.

This chain connects TRBV30 to TRBJ2-7; the match to TRBD2 covers 12 bases. V lost 2 bases to trimming and J lost 6 bases; unmatched junction nucleotides: 8. Germline V gene lookup returns CDR1 GTSNPN and CDR2 SVGIG (reference sequence). The CDR3 length is 15 residues. CDR3 in DNA: TGTGCCTGGAGTTATTCCGGGACTAGCGGGTTCGAGCAGTACTTC. Amino acids: CAWSYSGTSGFEQYF.

V and J are TRBV28 and TRBJ1-2; the D is unclear. Germline V gives CDR1 MDHEN, CDR2 SYDVKM. The V end was cut by 10 bases, the J end by 1 base, with 7 bases between. The CDR3 spans 11 residues. CDR3 protein: CATQVNYGYTF. The CDR3 DNA reads TGTGCCACCCAGGTTAACTATGGCTACACCTTC.

The rearrangement uses TRBV28 and TRBJ1-1; possible D gene TRBD1, 6 bases. The CDR3 has 15 residues. Germline V gene sequence: CDR1 MDHEN, CDR2 SYDVKM. V was shortened by 6 bases and J by 2 bases, with 16 bases between the two germline ends. The CDR3 bases are TGTGCCAGCAGCCCGAACCGAGGGGGAAACACTGAAGCTTTCTTT. Amino acid sequence: CASSPNRGGNTEAFF. The whole variable domain, remainder taken from reference TRBV28 and TRBJ1-1, is DVKVTQSSRYLVKRTGEKVFLECVQDMDHENMFWYRQDPGLGLRLIYFSYDVKMKEKGDIPEGYSVSREKKERFSLILESASTNQTSMYLCASSPNRGGNTEAFFGQGTRLTVV.

The gene calls are TRBV10-3 and TRBJ2-5; D is perhaps TRBD1 (6 bases). CDR3 length: 14 amino acids. The germline gives CDR1 ENHRY, CDR2 SYGVKD. Deletions cut 2 bases from V and 7 bases from J, with 14 bases between. The CDR3: CAISEMAGARTQYF. The CDR3 region has the DNA TGTGCCATCAGTGAGATGGCAGGGGCCAGGACCCAGTACTTC.

Details on this clonotype: Sequence at one end of the junction differs from germline and may be a read error. The rearrangement joins TRBV7-7 to TRBJ2-2; D possibly corresponds to TRBD2 (5 bases). The CDR3 contains 15 residues. Germline lookup yields CDR1 SSHAT and CDR2 FNYEAQ (reference sequence). The CDR3 sequence: CASSLDAGNTGELFF. DNA for the CDR3: TGTGCTAGCAGCTTAGACGCGGGGAACACCGGGGAGCTGTTTTTT.

The sample holds many counts of this clonotype. V gene TRBV28 combines with J gene TRBJ1-2; 8 positions agree with TRBD1. Germline V lookup: CDR1 MDHEN, CDR2 SYDVKM. V lost 6 bases, J lost 0 bases, and 9 bases stayed unmatched. CDR3 length: 16 amino acids. CDR3 region: CASSSPGQAANYGYTF. CDR3 sequence (DNA): TGTGCCAGCAGCTCACCGGGACAGGCTGCTAACTATGGCTACACCTTC.

This chain joins TRBV30 and TRBJ2-1; D might be TRBD1 (5 bases). V shed 3 bases and J shed 4 bases, with 16 bases lying between them. The length of the CDR3 is 15 residues. Germline CDR1 reads GTSNPN; CDR2 reads SVGIG (reference sequence). CDR3 sequence reads: CAWRPGLVGYNEQFF. CDR3 DNA sequence: TGTGCCTGGAGGCCAGGGTTAGTAGGGTACAATGAGCAGTTCTTC.

This clonotype was observed many times. This rearrangement joins TRBV2 to TRBJ1-5; D ambiguous. The V end was cut by 7 bases, the J end by 0 bases, with 13 bases between. This CDR3 spans 15 amino acids. Germline V gene data show CDR1 as SNHLY and CDR2 as FYNNEI. The chain's CDR3 is CASNRDTPSNQPQHF. The CDR3 nucleotides read TGTGCCAGCAACCGCGACACTCCTAGCAATCAGCCCCAGCATTTT.

In its sample, this clonotype was seen many times. This rearrangement joins TRBV6-5 to TRBJ1-5; possible D gene TRBD1, 6 bases. In germline, CDR1 is MNHEY, CDR2 SVGAGI. V gave up 2 bases and J gave up 7 bases, with 15 bases separating them. The CDR3 covers 15 residues. CDR3 loop: CASSYRGKGDQPQHF. CDR3 sequence (DNA): TGTGCCAGCAGTTACAGGGGGAAGGGGGACCAGCCCCAGCATTTT.

This clonotype was detected many times. This chain links TRBV6-4 with TRBJ2-3; TRBD2 matches at 11 bases. Germline loops: CDR1 MRHNA, CDR2 SNTAGT. The CDR3 contains 14 residues. V lost 3 bases, J lost 4 bases, and 0 bases stayed unmatched. CDR3 sequence (DNA): TGTGCCAGCAGTGAACTAGCGGGAGCAGATACGCAGTATTTT. Translating it yields CASSELAGADTQYF.